This TCR beta chain was profiled in a study of T-cell reconstitution after alpha-beta-depleted transplantation in children. This clonotype has only a few counts. Researchers prepared the TCRbeta library using unique molecular identifiers, the study reports. TCRdb reprocessed the PCR reads via MiXCR and lists one record per CDR3 protein. Among some 500,000 distinct CDR3 sequences, 15% to 20% were seen once, and the ten largest hold 3.3%. CDR3 length: 16 residues. Per germline, CDR1 MGHRA and CDR2 YSYEKL. Trimming took 3 bases from V and 1 from J; bases not matched to a gene: 5. The input for sequencing was PBMCs from the stem cell graft donor, taken from the stem cell graft. The chain couples TRBV4-1 to TRBJ2-3, with TRBD1 identical over 9 bases. This TCR was recovered from a human donor who donated a stem cell graft to a child with acute lymphoblastic leukemia. In nucleotides, the CDR3 is TGCGCCAGCAGCCAGCAGACAGGGGGTGGCACAGATACGCAGTATTTT. Its translation is CASSQQTGGGTDTQYF.